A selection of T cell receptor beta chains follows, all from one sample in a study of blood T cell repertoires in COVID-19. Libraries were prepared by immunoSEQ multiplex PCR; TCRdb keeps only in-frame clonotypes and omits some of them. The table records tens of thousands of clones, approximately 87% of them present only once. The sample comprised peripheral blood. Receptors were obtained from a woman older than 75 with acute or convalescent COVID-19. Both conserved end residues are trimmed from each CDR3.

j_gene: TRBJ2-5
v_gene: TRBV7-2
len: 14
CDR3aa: ASSWGLAGKQETQY

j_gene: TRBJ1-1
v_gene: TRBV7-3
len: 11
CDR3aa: ASSLGGKAEAF

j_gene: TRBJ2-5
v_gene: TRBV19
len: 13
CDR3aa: ASMVAGVSGETQY

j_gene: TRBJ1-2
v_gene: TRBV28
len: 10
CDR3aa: ASSYRGYGYT

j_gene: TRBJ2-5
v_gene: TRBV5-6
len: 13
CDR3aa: ASSLRGRAQETQY

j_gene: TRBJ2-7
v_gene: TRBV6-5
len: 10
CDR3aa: ASGSGVYEQY

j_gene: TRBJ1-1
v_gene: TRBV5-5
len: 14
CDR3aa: ASSLSHFLGGTEAF

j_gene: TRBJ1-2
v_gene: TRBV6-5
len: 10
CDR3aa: ASSKTGLGYT

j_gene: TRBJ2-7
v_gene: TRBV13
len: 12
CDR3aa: ASSSGLAGDEQY

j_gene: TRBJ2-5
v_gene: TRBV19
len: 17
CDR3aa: ASSIPLAGVTGYQETQY

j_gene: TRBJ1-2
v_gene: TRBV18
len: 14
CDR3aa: ASSPVTPGQGYGYT

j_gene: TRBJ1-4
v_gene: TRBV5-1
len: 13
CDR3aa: ASKNGGLAQEKLF

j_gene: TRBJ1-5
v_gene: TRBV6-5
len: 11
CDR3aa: ASSSAVFSPQH

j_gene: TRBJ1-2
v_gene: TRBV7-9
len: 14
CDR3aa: ASSFSGAREGDGYT

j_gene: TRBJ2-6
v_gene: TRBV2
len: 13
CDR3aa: ASSPQGAGANVLT

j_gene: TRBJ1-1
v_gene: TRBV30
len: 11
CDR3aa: AWRLNVGTEAF

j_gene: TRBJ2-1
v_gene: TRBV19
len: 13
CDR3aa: ASSIERNAYNEQF

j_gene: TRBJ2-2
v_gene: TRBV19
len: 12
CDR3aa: ASSIGRATGELF

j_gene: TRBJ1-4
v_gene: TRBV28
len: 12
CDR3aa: ASREDRGNEKLF

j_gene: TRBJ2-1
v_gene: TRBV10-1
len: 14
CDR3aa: ASSESRAGFINEQF

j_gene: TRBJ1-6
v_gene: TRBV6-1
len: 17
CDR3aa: ASSAPGQGVDSYNSPLH

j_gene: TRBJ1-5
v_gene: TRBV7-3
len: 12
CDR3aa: ASSPQGANQPQH

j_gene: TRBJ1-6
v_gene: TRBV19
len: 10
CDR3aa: ASSSGNSPLH

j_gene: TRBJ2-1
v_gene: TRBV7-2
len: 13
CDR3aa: ASSSYGLAGEEQF

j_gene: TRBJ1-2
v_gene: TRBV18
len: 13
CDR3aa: ASSPLSQGNYGYT

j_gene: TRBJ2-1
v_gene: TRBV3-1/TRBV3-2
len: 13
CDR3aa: ASSQARGGYNEQF

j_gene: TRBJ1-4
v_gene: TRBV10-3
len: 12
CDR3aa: ATRTGGVREKLF

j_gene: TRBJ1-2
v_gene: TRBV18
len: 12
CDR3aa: ASSPPNRAEGYT

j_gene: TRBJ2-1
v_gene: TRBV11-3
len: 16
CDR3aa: ASSLSPSRTSPSNEQF

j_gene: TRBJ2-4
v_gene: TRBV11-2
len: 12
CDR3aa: ASTLGLDKNIQY

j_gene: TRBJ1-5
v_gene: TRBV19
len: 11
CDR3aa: ATTTGGNQPQH

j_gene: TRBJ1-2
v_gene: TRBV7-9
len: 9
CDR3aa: ASSGRHGYT

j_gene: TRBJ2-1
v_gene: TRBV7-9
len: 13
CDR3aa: ASSLAGGLHNEQF

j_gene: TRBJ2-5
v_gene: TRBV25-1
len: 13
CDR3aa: ASSEGGLGAETQY

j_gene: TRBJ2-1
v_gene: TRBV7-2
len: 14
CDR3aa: ASSFLGGLRTNEQF

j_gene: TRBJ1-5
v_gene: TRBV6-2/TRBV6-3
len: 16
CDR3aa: ASSPGGSRGFGNQPQH

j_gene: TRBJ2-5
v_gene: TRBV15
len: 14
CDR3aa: ATSRDRSVSRETQY

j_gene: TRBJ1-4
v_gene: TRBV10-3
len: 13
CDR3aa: AISEGPPGMEKLF

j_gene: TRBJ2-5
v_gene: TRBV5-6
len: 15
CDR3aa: ASSLTSGRSRWETQY

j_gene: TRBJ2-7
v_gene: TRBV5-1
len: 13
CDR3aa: ASSLVGTVSYEQY

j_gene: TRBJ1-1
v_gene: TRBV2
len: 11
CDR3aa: ASSDWRGTEAF

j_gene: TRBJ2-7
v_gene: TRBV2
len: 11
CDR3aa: ASSPGLAGVLY

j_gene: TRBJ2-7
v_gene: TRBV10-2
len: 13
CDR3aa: ASRYGTSGQYEQY

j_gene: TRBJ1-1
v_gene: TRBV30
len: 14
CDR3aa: AWSVLRGHLNTEAF

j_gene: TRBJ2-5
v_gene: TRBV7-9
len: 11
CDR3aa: ASSRTGLETQY